These 10 T cell receptor beta chains were all obtained from the same sample, sequenced in a study of patients and donors after allogeneic stem cell transplantation. Each CDR3 protein gets one entry after TCRdb re-called the RT-PCR reads with MiXCR. The sample has tens of thousands of distinct CDR3 sequences, 4% to 5% seen once. The sequencing sample was made of blood, either unsorted or a sorted T cell fraction (not recorded which). The receptors were gathered from a human donor who was either an allogeneic HSCT recipient or a stem cell or donor lymphocyte infusion donor (not recorded which). It is not recorded whose cells these are; they may come from a transplant donor.

This clonotype was counted only a few times. The genes are TRBV29-1 and TRBJ2-7, with D perhaps TRBD1 (6 bases). Per the germline V gene, CDR1 is SQVTM and CDR2 is ANQGSEA. The CDR3 is 14 residues long. Trimming took 4 bases from V and 7 from J, leaving 20 bases between them. The CDR3 loop is CSVGRDMSLLEQYF. CDR3 in DNA: TGCAGCGTTGGACGGGACATGTCTTTATTGGAGCAGTACTTC.

This clonotype was recorded many times. The chain carries TRBV5-8 and TRBJ2-1; maybe TRBD1 (5 bases). The germline V gene has CDR1 SGHTS and CDR2 YDEGEE. This CDR3 region has 16 residues. The V gene lost 7 bases and the J gene lost 4 bases, with 21 bases spanning the gap. In DNA, the CDR3 is TGTGCCAGCCTTAACCCTTTGACAGCAACTTACAATGAGCAGTTCTTC. Translated, it gives CASLNPLTATYNEQFF.

In this sample, this clonotype turned up many times. The chain is built from TRBV4-1 and TRBJ1-2; possibly TRBD1 for D (6 bases). Germline V gives CDR1 MGHRA, CDR2 YSYEKL. V lost 2 bases, J lost 8 bases, and 21 bases lay in between. This CDR3 contains 16 residues. CDR3 DNA: TGCGCCAGCAGCCAAAGACAACTGAACAGGGAGGAAGGCTACACCTTC. Its protein product is CASSQRQLNREEGYTF.

This clonotype was seen many times. The gene calls are TRBV7-9 and TRBJ2-7; 10 bases are a match to TRBD1. Losses at the gene ends were 8 bases for V and 3 bases for J; bases not matched to a gene: 4. Germline CDR1 and CDR2: SEHNR and FQNEAQ (reference sequence). CDR3 length: 13 amino acids. The CDR3 reads CASRQGARYEQYF. CDR3 nucleotide sequence: TGTGCCAGCCGACAGGGGGCGCGCTACGAGCAGTACTTC.

This clonotype has at least ten counts. V and J are TRBV20-1 and TRBJ2-2, with D possibly TRBD1 on 8 matching bases. The CDR3 extends over 14 amino acids. CDR1 is DFQATT, CDR2 SNEGSKA, per germline (reference sequence). The V and J ends lost 2 bases and 5 bases respectively, with 12 bases between them. Here the CDR3 reads CSARHRGGTGELFF. The CDR3 coding sequence is TGCAGTGCTAGACACAGGGGGGGGACCGGGGAGCTGTTTTTT.

This clonotype was seen ten or more times. This sequence joins TRBV6-1 and TRBJ2-1; 8 nucleotides match TRBD1. The germline CDR1 and CDR2 sequences are MNHNS and SASEGT. CDR3 size: 14 residues. Trimming removed 2 bases from V and 9 bases from J; junction bases left unmatched: 6. The chain's CDR3 is CASSETGGVSEQFF. Here the CDR3 DNA reads TGTGCCAGCAGTGAAACAGGGGGTGTAAGTGAGCAGTTCTTC.

The rearrangement joins TRBV20-1 to TRBJ1-1, with D maybe TRBD1 (6 bases). V shed 6 bases and J shed 3 bases, with 11 bases lying between them. CDR3 length equals 12 residues. Germline V gene lookup returns CDR1 DFQATT and CDR2 SNEGSKA (reference sequence). The CDR3: CSAAQGYTEAFF. For the CDR3, the DNA is TGCAGTGCCGCACAGGGATACACTGAAGCTTTCTTT.

This clonotype was counted ten times or more. This rearrangement joins TRBV5-1 to TRBJ2-7; D not certain. CDR3 length equals 18 residues. Germline V lookup: CDR1 SGHRS, CDR2 YFSETQ. V shed 0 bases and J shed 3 bases, with 22 bases lying between them. The CDR3 sequence is CASSLDPNGPRLGYEQYF. CDR3 nucleotides: TGCGCCAGCAGCTTGGACCCCAATGGGCCGAGATTGGGCTACGAGCAGTACTTC.

To note about this clonotype: A much larger clone is a single base away; this may be a read error. The chain combines TRBV12-3 or TRBV12-4 with TRBJ1-3, with 9 bases that match TRBD1. The CDR3 is made up of 15 amino acids. This CDR3 reads CASSSQGAGGNTKYF. CDR3 DNA: TGTGCCAGCAGTTCACAGGGGGCCGGTGGAAACACCAAATATTTT.

The chain joins TRBV5-4 to TRBJ2-5; the match to TRBD2 covers 7 bases. Germline V gene sequence: CDR1 SGHNT, CDR2 YYREEE (reference sequence). The CDR3 covers 16 residues. Trimming cost V 6 bases and J 5 bases; bases outside gene matches: 16. The CDR3 reads CASTLWGQGGRETQYF. The CDR3 bases are TGTGCCAGCACCCTGTGGGGCCAGGGAGGGAGGGAGACCCAGTACTTC.